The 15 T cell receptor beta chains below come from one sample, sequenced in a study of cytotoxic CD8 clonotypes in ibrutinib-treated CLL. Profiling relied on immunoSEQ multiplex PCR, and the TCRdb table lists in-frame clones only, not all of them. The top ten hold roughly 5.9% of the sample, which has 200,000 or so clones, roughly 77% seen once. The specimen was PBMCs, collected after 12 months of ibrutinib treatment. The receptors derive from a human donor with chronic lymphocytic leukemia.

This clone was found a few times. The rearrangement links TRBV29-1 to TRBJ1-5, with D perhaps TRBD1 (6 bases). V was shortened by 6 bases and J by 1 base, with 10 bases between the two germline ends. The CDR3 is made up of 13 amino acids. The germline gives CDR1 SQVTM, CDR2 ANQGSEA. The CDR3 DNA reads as TGCAGCGTCCGGACAGAGAGCAATCAGCCCCAGCATTTT. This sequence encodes CSVRTESNQPQHF.

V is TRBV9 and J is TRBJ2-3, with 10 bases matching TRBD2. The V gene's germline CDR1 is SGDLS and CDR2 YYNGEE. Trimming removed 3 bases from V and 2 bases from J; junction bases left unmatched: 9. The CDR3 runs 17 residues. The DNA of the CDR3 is TGTGCCAGCAGCGATTCGGCTAGCGGGGGTTACACAGATACGCAGTATTTT. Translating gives CASSDSASGGYTDTQYF.

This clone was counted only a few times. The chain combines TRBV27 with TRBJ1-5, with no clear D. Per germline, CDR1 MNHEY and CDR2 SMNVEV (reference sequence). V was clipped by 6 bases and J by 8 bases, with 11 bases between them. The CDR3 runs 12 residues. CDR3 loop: CASRRPGEPQHF. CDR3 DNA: TGTGCCAGCAGACGACCCGGAGAGCCCCAGCATTTT.

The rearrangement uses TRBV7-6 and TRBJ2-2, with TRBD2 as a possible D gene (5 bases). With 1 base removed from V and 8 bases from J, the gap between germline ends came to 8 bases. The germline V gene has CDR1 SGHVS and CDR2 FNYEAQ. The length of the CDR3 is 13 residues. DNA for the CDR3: TGTGCCAGCAGCTTAGTCGGGGTGGGGGAGCTGTTTTTT. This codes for CASSLVGVGELFF.

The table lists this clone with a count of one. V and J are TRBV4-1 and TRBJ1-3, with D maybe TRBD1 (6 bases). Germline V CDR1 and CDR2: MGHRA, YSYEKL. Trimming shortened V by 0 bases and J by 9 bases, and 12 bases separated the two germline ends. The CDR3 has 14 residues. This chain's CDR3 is CASSQDPGAGTIYF. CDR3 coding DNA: TGCGCCAGCAGCCAAGATCCGGGGGCTGGCACCATATATTTT.

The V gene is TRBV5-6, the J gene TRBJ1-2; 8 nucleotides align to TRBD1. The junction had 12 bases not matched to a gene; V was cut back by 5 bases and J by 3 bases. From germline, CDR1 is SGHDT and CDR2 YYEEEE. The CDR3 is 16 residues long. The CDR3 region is CASSYGTGELDYGYTF. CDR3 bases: TGTGCCAGCAGTTATGGGACAGGAGAATTAGACTATGGCTACACCTTC.

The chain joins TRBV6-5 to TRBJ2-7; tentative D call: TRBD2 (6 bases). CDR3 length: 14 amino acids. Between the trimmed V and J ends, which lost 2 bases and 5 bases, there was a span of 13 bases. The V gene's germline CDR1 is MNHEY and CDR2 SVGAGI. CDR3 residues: CASSYRRESDEQYF. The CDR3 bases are TGTGCCAGCAGTTACCGGCGGGAAAGCGACGAGCAGTACTTC.

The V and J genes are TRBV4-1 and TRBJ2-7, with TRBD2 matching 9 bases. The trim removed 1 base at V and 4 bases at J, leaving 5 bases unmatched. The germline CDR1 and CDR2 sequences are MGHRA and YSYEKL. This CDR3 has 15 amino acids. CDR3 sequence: CASSQGLAETYEQYF. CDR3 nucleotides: TGCGCCAGCAGCCAAGGACTAGCGGAAACATACGAGCAGTACTTC.

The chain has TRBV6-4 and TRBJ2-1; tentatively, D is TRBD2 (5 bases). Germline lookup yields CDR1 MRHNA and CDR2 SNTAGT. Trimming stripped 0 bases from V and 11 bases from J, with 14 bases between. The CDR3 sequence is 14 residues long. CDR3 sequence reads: CASSDSIGSSKQFF. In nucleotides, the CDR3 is TGTGCCAGCAGTGACTCGATAGGGAGCTCTAAGCAGTTCTTC.

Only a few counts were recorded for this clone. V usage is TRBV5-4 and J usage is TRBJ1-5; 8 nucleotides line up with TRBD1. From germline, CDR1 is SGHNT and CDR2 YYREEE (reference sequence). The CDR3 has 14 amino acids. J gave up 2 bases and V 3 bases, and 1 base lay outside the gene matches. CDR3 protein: CASSSGGGNQPQHF. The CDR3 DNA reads TGTGCCAGCAGCTCAGGGGGCGGCAATCAGCCCCAGCATTTT.

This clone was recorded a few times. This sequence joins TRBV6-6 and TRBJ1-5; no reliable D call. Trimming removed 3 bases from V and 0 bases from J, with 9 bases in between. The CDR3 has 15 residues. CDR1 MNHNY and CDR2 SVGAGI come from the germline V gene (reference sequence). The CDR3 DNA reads TGTGCCAGCAGTTATAACCAGTATAGCAATCAGCCCCAGCATTTT. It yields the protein CASSYNQYSNQPQHF.

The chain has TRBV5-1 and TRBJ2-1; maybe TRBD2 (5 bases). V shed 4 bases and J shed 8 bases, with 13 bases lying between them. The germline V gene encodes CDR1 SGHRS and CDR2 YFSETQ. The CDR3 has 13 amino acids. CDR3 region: CASSPLASDEQFF. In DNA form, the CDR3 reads TGCGCCAGCAGCCCGCTAGCTTCCGATGAGCAGTTCTTC.

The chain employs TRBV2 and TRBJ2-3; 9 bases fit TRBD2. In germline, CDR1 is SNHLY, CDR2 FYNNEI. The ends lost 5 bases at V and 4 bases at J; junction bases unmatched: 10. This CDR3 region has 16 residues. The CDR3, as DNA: TGTGCCAGCAGTTTTGGACTAGCGAGACGTTCAGATACGCAGTATTTT. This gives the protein CASSFGLARRSDTQYF.

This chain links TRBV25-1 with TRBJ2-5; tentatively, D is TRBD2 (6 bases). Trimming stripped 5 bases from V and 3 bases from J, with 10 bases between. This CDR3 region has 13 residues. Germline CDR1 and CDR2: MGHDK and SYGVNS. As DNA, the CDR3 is TGTGCCAGCAGTAGCACGGGGGAAGAGACCCAGTACTTC. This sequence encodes CASSSTGEETQYF.

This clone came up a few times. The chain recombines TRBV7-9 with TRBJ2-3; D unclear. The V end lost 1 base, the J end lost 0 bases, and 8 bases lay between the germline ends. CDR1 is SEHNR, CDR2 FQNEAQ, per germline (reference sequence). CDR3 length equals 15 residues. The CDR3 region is CASSLVAASTDTQYF. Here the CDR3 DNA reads TGTGCCAGCAGCTTAGTAGCAGCTAGCACAGATACGCAGTATTTT. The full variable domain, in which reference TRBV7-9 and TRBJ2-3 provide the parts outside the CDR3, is DTGVSQNPRHKITKRGQNVTFRCDPISEHNRLYWYRQTLGQGPEFLTYFQNEAQLEKSRLLSDRFSAERPKGSFSTLEIQRTEQGDSAMYLCASSLVAASTDTQYFGPGTRLTVL.